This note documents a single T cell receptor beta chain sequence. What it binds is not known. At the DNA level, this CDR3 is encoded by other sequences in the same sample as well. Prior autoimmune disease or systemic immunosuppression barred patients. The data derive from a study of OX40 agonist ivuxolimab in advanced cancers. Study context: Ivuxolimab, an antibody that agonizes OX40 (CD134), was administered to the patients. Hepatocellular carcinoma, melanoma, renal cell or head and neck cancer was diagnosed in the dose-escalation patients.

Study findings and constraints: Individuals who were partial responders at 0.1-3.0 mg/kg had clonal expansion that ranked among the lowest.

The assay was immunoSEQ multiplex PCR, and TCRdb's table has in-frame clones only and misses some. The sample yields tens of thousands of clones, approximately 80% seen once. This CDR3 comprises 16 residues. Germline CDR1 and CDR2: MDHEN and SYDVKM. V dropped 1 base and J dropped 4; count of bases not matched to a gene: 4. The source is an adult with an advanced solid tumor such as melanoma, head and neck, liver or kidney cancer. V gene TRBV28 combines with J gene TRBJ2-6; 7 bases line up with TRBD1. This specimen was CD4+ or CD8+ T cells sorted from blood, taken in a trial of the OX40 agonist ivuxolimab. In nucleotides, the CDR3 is TGTGCCAGCAGTTTATCCGACAGGGCCGGGGCCAACGTCCTGACTTTC. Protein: CASSLSDRAGANVLTF.